This is a list of T cell receptor beta chains from one sample in a study of regulatory T cells in long-lasting Graves disease. TCRdb reanalysed the multiplex PCR reads using MiXCR and keeps one entry per CDR3 protein. The table shows about 450,000 distinct CDR3 sequences, with about a sixth occurring only once. These data were also filed under a second study, of T cells in Graves' hyperthyroidism and ophthalmopathy.

The material was peripheral blood mononuclear cells (PBMCs), obtained at new diagnosis, from a patient treated with antithyroid drugs. These receptor sequences come from a woman aged 25 to 45 with Graves disease. CDR3s include the opening cysteine and the closing phenylalanine or tryptophan. D genes are given only for firm matches. Size is stated for part of the rows, as once, few or many counts, or as a class when the clone is expanded.

D gene,V gene,clone size,J gene,CDR3 protein,CDR3 DNA
NA,TRBV7-2,many,TRBJ2-7,CASSLFGPPYEQYF,TGTGCCAGCAGCTTATTTGGACCACCCTACGAGCAGTACTTC
NA,TRBV20-1,once,TRBJ1-5,CSASGGSGNQPQHF,TGCAGTGCTAGCGGCGGGTCGGGCAATCAGCCCCAGCATTTT
TRBD1,TRBV11-2,few,TRBJ1-2,CASSLRDSFNYGYTF,TGTGCCAGCAGCTTAAGGGACAGCTTTAACTATGGCTACACCTTC
NA,TRBV5-8,NA,TRBJ2-5,CASRKSETQYF,TGTGCCAGCAGGAAATCAGAGACCCAGTACTTC
TRBD1,TRBV6-2/TRBV6-3,NA,TRBJ1-1,CASSVAGTGRDTEAFF,TGTGCCAGCAGTGTTGCCGGGACAGGGAGAGACACTGAAGCTTTCTTT
NA,TRBV9,NA,TRBJ2-1,CASSVAGNEQFF,TGTGCCAGCAGCGTAGCAGGCAATGAGCAGTTCTTC
TRBD2,TRBV7-9,NA,TRBJ2-2,CASSLKAGVGTGELFF,TGTGCCAGCAGCTTAAAGGCGGGAGTGGGCACCGGGGAGCTGTTTTTT
TRBD1,TRBV20-1,many,TRBJ2-5,CSERDSLLSETQYF,TGCAGTGAACGGGACAGTTTACTCTCAGAGACCCAGTACTTC
TRBD2,TRBV14,NA,TRBJ2-1,CASSLLTGTSKFF,TGTGCCAGCAGCCTACTAACCGGGACTAGTAAGTTCTTC
NA,TRBV5-1,many,TRBJ2-3,CASSLDLRSTDTQYF,TGCGCCAGCAGCTTGGATCTAAGGAGCACAGATACGCAGTATTTT
TRBD2,TRBV18,few,TRBJ2-1,CASSPGLAGYNEQFF,TGTGCCAGCTCACCTGGACTAGCGGGCTACAATGAGCAGTTCTTC
TRBD1,TRBV10-2,few,TRBJ2-6,CASSNGRPGTAFSGANVLTF,TGCGCCAGCAGTAACGGAAGACCAGGGACAGCCTTCTCTGGGGCCAACGTCCTGACTTTC
TRBD2,TRBV20-1,many,TRBJ2-3,CSAVGGAGATDTQYF,TGCAGTGCGGTAGGGGGAGCGGGAGCGACAGATACGCAGTATTTT
NA,TRBV19,few,TRBJ1-5,CASSISHSTRPQHF,TGTGCCAGTAGTATTTCCCACTCAACCCGGCCCCAGCATTTT
TRBD2,TRBV20-1,many,TRBJ2-2,CSARGLKVASGSRDTGELFF,TGCAGTGCTAGAGGTCTTAAAGTGGCTAGCGGGAGTAGGGACACCGGGGAGCTGTTTTTT
NA,TRBV20-1,many,TRBJ1-3,CSARDDSGSGNTIYF,TGCAGTGCTAGAGATGATTCGGGATCTGGAAACACCATATATTTT
NA,TRBV7-8,many,TRBJ2-2,CASSLSPGELFF,TGTGCCAGCAGCTTAAGCCCCGGGGAGCTGTTTTTT
NA,TRBV27,many,TRBJ2-1,CASSSRRNSYNEQFF,TGTGCCAGCAGTTCCAGAAGGAACTCCTACAATGAGCAGTTCTTC
NA,TRBV6-5,many,TRBJ2-7,CASSYEGSSYEQYF,TGTGCCAGCAGTTACGAGGGAAGCTCCTACGAGCAGTACTTC
TRBD1,TRBV28,many,TRBJ1-2,CASSSLGQDYGYTF,TGTGCCAGCAGTTCCCTGGGACAGGACTATGGCTACACCTTC
TRBD1,TRBV6-2/TRBV6-3,many,TRBJ1-1,CASSTPGQDRAEAFF,TGTGCCAGCAGCACCCCAGGACAGGATCGCGCTGAAGCTTTCTTT
NA,TRBV7-8,many,TRBJ2-5,CASSLEPGHHIQETQYF,TGTGCCAGCAGCTTAGAACCGGGACACCACATCCAAGAGACCCAGTACTTC
NA,TRBV27,many,TRBJ1-1,CASRPTKGTNTEAFF,TGTGCCAGCAGGCCAACGAAGGGCACGAACACTGAAGCTTTCTTT
NA,TRBV29-1,many,TRBJ2-3,CSAKTADTQYF,TGCAGCGCTAAAACCGCAGATACGCAGTATTTT